This note documents a single T cell receptor beta chain sequence. Its antigen is not identified. From germline, CDR1 is SGHRS and CDR2 YFSETQ. Trimming pared 7 bases from V and 14 bases from J, leaving 16 bases between. The CDR3 extends over 11 amino acids. The data were produced by immunoSEQ multiplex PCR, yet TCRdb's version contains in-frame clones alone and is incomplete. The profile shows some 130,000 clones, just under 95% of them singletons. The sample comes from a study of T cell responses to AZD1222 COVID-19 vaccine. Second doses were pooled across both intervals (about 4 or about 12 weeks). General study findings and limits: Per reports, nearly half of all spike-specific TCRs target regions that are unmutated in variants.

This chain uses TRBV5-1 with TRBJ2-1; D may be TRBD1 or TRBD2 (5 bases each). The input for sequencing was peripheral blood, taken 28 days after the second AZD1222 dose. The sequence was collected from an adult who received the AZD1222 COVID-19 vaccine. CDR3 coding DNA: TGCGCCAGCTCATTACCGGGGACCGAGTTCTTC. It encodes CASSLPGTEFF. The full variable domain, in which reference TRBV5-1 and TRBJ2-1 provide the parts outside the CDR3, is KAGVTQTPRYLIKTRGQQVTLSCSPISGHRSVSWYQQTPGQGLQFLFEYFSETQRNKGNFPGRFSGRQFSNSRSEMNVSTLELGDSALYLCASSLPGTEFFGPGTRLTVL.